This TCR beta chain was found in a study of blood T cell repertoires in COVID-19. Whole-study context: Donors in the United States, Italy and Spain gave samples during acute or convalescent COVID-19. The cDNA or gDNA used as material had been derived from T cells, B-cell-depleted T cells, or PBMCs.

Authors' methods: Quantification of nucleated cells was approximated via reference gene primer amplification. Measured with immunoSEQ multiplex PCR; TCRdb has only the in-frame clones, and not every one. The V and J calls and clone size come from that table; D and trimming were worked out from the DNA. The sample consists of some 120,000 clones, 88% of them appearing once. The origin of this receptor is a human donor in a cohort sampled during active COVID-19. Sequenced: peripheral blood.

The CDR3 DNA sequence: TGTGCCAGCAGCCGGGGTCCTAGCCCCTACAATGAGCAGTTCTTC. It yields the protein CASSRGPSPYNEQFF. This chain uses TRBV25-1 with TRBJ2-1, with a weak D call TRBD2 (5 bases). Germline V gene sequence: CDR1 MGHDK, CDR2 SYGVNS. V dropped 6 bases and J dropped 2 bases, with 14 bases sitting between them. The CDR3 runs to 15 residues.